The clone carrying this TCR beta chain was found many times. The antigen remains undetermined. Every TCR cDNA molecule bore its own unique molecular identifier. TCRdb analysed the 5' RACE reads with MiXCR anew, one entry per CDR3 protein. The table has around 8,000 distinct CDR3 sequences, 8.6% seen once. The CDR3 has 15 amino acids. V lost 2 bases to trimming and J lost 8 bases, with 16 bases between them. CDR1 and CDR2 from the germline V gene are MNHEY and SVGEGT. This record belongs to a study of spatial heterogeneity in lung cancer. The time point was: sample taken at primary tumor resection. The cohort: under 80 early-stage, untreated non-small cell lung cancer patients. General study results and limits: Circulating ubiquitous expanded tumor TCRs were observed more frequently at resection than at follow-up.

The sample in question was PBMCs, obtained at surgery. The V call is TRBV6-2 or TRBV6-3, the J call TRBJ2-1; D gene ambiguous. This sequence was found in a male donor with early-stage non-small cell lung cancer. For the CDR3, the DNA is TGTGCCAGCAGTTACACGCGGAACCCGTCGGATGAGCAGTTCTTC. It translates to CASSYTRNPSDEQFF.